Presented here are 20 T cell receptor beta chains from one specimen sequenced in a study of CD8 T cells in Susac syndrome. After extraction with the RNeasy kit, roughly 0.45 to 1 ug of the RNA was reverse transcribed using random hexamers. TCRdb fed the immunoSEQ multiplex PCR reads into MiXCR, producing one record per CDR3 protein. In the table there are some 300,000 distinct CDR3 sequences, 85% of which are singletons. The sequenced material came from CD8+ T cells from PBMCs. These receptor sequences come from a human donor with multiple sclerosis.

This sequence joins TRBV7-8 and TRBJ2-6; possibly TRBD2 for D (6 bases). Germline CDR1 SGHVS, CDR2 FQNEAQ. V was trimmed by 1 base and J by 0 bases, leaving 13 bases between them. The CDR3 totals 18 residues. CDR3 bases: TGTGCCAGCAGCTTAGATGGGACTGACAGCTCTGGGGCCAACGTCCTGACTTTC. It translates to CASSLDGTDSSGANVLTF.

The chain is built from TRBV4-2 and TRBJ2-5; 13 bases fit TRBD2. CDR3 length: 16 residues. After removal of 5 bases from V and 2 bases from J, the junction contained 5 bases not matched to a gene. The V gene's germline CDR1 is LGHNA and CDR2 YNFKEQ. The CDR3 region is CASSGGLAGIQETQYF. The CDR3 DNA is TGTGCCAGCAGCGGGGGACTAGCGGGGATACAAGAGACCCAGTACTTC.

This clonotype was seen only once. The V call is TRBV7-9, the J call TRBJ2-7, with D hard to call. Per the germline V gene, CDR1 is SEHNR and CDR2 is FQNEAQ (reference sequence). The CDR3 length is 12 residues. Trimming stripped 1 base from V and 6 bases from J, with 7 bases between. The CDR3 here is CASSLDWAEQYF. The DNA of the CDR3 is TGTGCCAGCAGCTTAGACTGGGCCGAGCAGTACTTC.

There are a few counts of this clonotype. The gene calls are TRBV7-2 and TRBJ2-3; TRBD1 aligns across 12 bases. V was clipped by 4 bases and J by 6 bases; unmatched bases: 8. The germline V gene encodes CDR1 SGHTA and CDR2 FQGNSA. CDR3 length equals 16 residues. CDR3 protein: CASSSNRDRGRDTQYF. In nucleotides, the CDR3 is TGTGCCAGCAGCTCGAACCGGGACAGGGGGCGTGATACGCAGTATTTT.

The chain links TRBV6-1 to TRBJ2-7; the match to TRBD1 covers 12 bases. This CDR3 is 15 amino acids long. V trimming: 8 bases; J trimming: 2 bases; junction bases outside the gene matches: 7. Germline V CDR1 and CDR2: MNHNS, SASEGT. CDR3 residues: CASPGDRGRTYEQYF. The CDR3, as DNA: TGTGCCAGCCCGGGGGACAGGGGGCGCACCTACGAGCAGTACTTC.

CDR3 sequence: CASSFSGNTIYF. CDR3 DNA sequence: TGTGCCAGCAGTTTCTCTGGAAACACCATATATTTT. The rearrangement joins TRBV28 to TRBJ1-3; D is ambiguous. The CDR3 totals 12 residues. Trimming took 3 bases from V and 0 from J, leaving 0 bases between them. Per germline, CDR1 MDHEN and CDR2 SYDVKM.

The V call is TRBV6-1, the J call TRBJ1-4; maybe TRBD1 (6 bases). The CDR3 is made up of 13 amino acids. Germline CDR1 and CDR2: MNHNS and SASEGT. V shed 6 bases and J shed 5 bases, with 10 bases lying between them. CDR3 protein: CASRGGMNEKLFF. CDR3 sequence (DNA): TGTGCCAGCAGGGGGGGCATGAATGAAAAACTGTTTTTT.

The J gene is TRBJ2-3, the V gene TRBV5-1; D is possibly TRBD1 or TRBD2 (5 bases each). Deletions cut 4 bases from V and 5 bases from J, with 17 bases between. There are 15 residues in the CDR3. Per germline, CDR1 SGHRS and CDR2 YFSETQ. As DNA, the CDR3 is TGCGCCAGCAGCCCCAGGGCCTTAGGAGGAGATACGCAGTATTTT. Protein product: CASSPRALGGDTQYF. The whole variable domain, remainder taken from reference TRBV5-1 and TRBJ2-3, is KAGVTQTPRYLIKTRGQQVTLSCSPISGHRSVSWYQQTPGQGLQFLFEYFSETQRNKGNFPGRFSGRQFSNSRSEMNVSTLELGDSALYLCASSPRALGGDTQYFGPGTRLTVL.

This chain connects TRBV5-1 to TRBJ2-3; 9 bases line up with TRBD2. The CDR3 covers 21 residues. Germline loops: CDR1 SGHRS, CDR2 YFSETQ. J lost 1 base, V lost 0 bases, and 18 bases had no gene match. This CDR3 reads CASSLDSQREVYLRGTDTQYF. CDR3 nucleotide sequence: TGCGCCAGCAGCTTGGACTCCCAGCGGGAGGTTTATCTGAGGGGCACAGATACGCAGTATTTT.

The chain links TRBV9 to TRBJ1-2; 9 nucleotides agree with TRBD1. Germline V lookup: CDR1 SGDLS, CDR2 YYNGEE. V gave up 4 bases and J gave up 4 bases; unmatched junction bases: 14. The CDR3 has 17 amino acids. Here the CDR3 reads CASSSSGDREGGYGYTF. The DNA of the CDR3 is TGTGCCAGCAGCTCCTCAGGGGACAGGGAGGGTGGCTATGGCTACACCTTC.

The gene calls are TRBV29-1 and TRBJ2-6; possible D gene TRBD1, 5 bases. V shed 6 bases and J shed 2 bases, with 11 bases lying between them. The CDR3 has 14 residues. CDR1 and CDR2 from the germline V gene are SQVTM and ANQGSEA. The CDR3 DNA follows: TGCAGCGTAGCCCAGGACACTGGGGCCAACGTCCTGACTTTC. It yields the protein CSVAQDTGANVLTF.

The V call is TRBV28, the J call TRBJ2-2; tentatively, D is TRBD2 (5 bases). CDR1 and CDR2 from the germline V gene are MDHEN and SYDVKM. Between the trimmed V and J ends, which lost 5 bases and 5 bases, there was a span of 15 bases. The CDR3 spans 15 residues. CDR3 sequence reads: CASSTPRGRTGELFF. In DNA, the CDR3 is TGTGCCAGCAGTACGCCTCGGGGTAGGACCGGGGAGCTGTTTTTT.

The chain employs TRBV4-3 and TRBJ1-3; D unresolved. The CDR3 has 15 amino acids. The V gene lost 5 bases and the J gene lost 2 bases, with 13 bases spanning the gap. Germline-derived CDR1 and CDR2 are LGHNA and YSLEER. The CDR3 spells CASSSGNRPGNTIYF. Here the CDR3 DNA reads TGCGCCAGCAGCTCCGGGAATCGCCCTGGAAACACCATATATTTT.

The chain recombines TRBV29-1 with TRBJ2-1; unclear D gene. The CDR3 covers 11 residues. The germline V and J ends were trimmed by 5 bases and 7 bases, with 9 bases remaining between them. CDR1 is SQVTM and CDR2 is ANQGSEA in the germline V gene. Here the CDR3 DNA reads TGCAGCGTTCTTCCCGGGAATGAGCAGTTCTTC. Translated, it gives CSVLPGNEQFF.

V gene TRBV20-1 combines with J gene TRBJ2-1; TRBD2 matches at 8 bases. The CDR3 sequence is 12 residues long. Germline V gene lookup returns CDR1 DFQATT and CDR2 SNEGSKA (reference sequence). The trim removed 7 bases at V and 5 bases at J, leaving 4 bases unmatched. The CDR3 region has the DNA TGCAGTGGGAGCGGGGGTGACAATGAGCAGTTCTTC. It translates to CSGSGGDNEQFF.

The chain couples TRBV7-8 to TRBJ1-5; D is uncertain. Germline V CDR1 and CDR2: SGHVS, FQNEAQ. The CDR3 spans 18 residues. V lost 2 bases to trimming and J lost 0 bases, with 17 bases between them. CDR3 coding DNA: TGTGCCAGCAGCTTAAACCCCGAGGTAGTGTATAGCAATCAGCCCCAGCATTTT. Protein sequence: CASSLNPEVVYSNQPQHF.

The V call is TRBV28, the J call TRBJ1-1, with TRBD1 identical over 8 bases. V lost 5 bases, J lost 0 bases, and 8 bases stayed unmatched. The CDR3 runs 16 residues. Germline CDR1 is MDHEN and CDR2 is SYDVKM. CDR3 in DNA: TGTGCCAGCAGTATGGGACAGGAAGAATTGAACACTGAAGCTTTCTTT. Residues: CASSMGQEELNTEAFF.

The chain carries TRBV20-1 and TRBJ1-4; 7 bases are shared with TRBD1. The germline gives CDR1 DFQATT, CDR2 SNEGSKA (reference sequence). The CDR3 is 16 residues long. The ends lost 6 bases at V and 4 bases at J; junction bases unmatched: 14. The CDR3 DNA sequence: TGCAGTGCCACTTCTCCCGACAGGGCCGATAATGAAAAACTGTTTTTT. Its translation is CSATSPDRADNEKLFF.

The gene calls are TRBV7-9 and TRBJ1-1; D may be TRBD1 (6 bases). Germline V CDR1 and CDR2: SEHNR, FQNEAQ (reference sequence). Trimming removed 5 bases at V and 5 bases at J, with 12 bases between. The CDR3 has 13 residues. The CDR3 nucleotides read TGTGCCAGCAGCCCAAAGGGGGTTACTGAAGCTTTCTTT. Translating it yields CASSPKGVTEAFF.

This clonotype has more than one count but fewer than ten. The gene calls are TRBV11-2 and TRBJ1-2, with D hard to call. Germline V lookup: CDR1 SGHAT, CDR2 FQNNGV. The CDR3 has 12 residues. V was trimmed by 0 bases and J by 6 bases, leaving 5 bases between them. The CDR3 DNA sequence: TGTGCCAGCAGCTTAGAAACAGATGGCTACACCTTC. It translates to CASSLETDGYTF. The full variable domain, completed using reference TRBV11-2 and TRBJ1-2, is EAGVAQSPRYKIIEKRQSVAFWCNPISGHATLYWYQQILGQGPKLLIQFQNNGVVDDSQLPKDRFSAERLKGVDSTLKIQPAKLEDSAVYLCASSLETDGYTFGSGTRLTVV.